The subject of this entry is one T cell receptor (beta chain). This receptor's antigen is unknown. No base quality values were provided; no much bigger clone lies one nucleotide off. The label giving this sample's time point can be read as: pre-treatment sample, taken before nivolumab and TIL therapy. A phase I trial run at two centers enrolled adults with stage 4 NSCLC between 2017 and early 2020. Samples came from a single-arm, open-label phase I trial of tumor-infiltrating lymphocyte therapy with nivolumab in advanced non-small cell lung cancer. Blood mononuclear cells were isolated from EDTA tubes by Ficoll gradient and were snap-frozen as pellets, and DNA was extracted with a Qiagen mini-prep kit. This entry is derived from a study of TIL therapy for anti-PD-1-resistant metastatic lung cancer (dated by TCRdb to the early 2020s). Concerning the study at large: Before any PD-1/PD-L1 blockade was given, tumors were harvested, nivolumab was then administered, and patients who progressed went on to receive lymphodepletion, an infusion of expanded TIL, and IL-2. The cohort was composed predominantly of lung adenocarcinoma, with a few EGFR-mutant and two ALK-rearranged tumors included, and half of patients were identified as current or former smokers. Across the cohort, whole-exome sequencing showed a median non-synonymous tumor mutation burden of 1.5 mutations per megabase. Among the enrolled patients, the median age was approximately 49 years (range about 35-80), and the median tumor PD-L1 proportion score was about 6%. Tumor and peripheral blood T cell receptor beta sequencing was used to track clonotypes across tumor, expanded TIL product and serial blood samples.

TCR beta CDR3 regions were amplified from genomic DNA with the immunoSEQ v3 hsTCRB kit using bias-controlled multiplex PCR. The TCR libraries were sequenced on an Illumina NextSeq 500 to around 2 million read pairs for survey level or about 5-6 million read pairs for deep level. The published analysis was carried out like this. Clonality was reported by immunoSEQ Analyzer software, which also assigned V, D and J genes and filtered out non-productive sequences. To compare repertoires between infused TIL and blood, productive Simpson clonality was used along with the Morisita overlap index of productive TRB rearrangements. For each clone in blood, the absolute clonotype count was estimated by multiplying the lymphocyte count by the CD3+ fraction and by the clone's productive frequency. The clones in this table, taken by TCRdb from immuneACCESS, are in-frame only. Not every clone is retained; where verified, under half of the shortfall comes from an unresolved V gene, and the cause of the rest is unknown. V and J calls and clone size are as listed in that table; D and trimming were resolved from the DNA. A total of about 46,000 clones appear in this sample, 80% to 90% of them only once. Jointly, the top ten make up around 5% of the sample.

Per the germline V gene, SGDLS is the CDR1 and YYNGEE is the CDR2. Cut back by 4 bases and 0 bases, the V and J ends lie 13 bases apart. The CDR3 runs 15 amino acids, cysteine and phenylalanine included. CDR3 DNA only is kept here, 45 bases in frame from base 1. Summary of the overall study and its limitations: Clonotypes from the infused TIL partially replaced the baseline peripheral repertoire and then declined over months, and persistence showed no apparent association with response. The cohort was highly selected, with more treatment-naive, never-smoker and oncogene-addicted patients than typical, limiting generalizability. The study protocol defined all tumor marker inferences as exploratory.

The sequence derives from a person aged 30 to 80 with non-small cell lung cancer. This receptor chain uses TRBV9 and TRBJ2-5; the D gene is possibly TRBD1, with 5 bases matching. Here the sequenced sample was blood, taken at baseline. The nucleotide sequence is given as TGTGCCAGCAGCTTAGGGGTGGCTAACCAAGAGACCCAGTACTTC. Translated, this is CASSLGVANQETQYF.